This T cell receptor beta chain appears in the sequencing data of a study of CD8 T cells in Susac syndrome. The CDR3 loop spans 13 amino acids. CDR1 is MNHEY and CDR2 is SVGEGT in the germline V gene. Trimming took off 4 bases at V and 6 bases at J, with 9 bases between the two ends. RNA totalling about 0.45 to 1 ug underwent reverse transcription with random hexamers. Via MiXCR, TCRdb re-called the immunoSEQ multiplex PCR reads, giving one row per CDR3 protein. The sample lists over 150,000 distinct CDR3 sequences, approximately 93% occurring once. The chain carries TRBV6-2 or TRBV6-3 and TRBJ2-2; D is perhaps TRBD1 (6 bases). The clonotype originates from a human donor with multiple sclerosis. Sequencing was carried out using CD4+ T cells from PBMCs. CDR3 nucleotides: TGTGCCAGCAGTTGGAGACAGGCCGGGGAGCTGTTTTTT. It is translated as CASSWRQAGELFF.